The clone carrying this T cell receptor beta chain was seen just once. Its antigen is not known. This specimen includes other DNA sequences encoding the same CDR3. This entry is derived from a study of PD-1 blockade in mismatch repair-deficient tumors. General study findings and limits: Rapid post-treatment expansion, then contraction, generally preceding radiologic response, marked tumor-resident clones.

PCR or immunohistochemistry showed mismatch repair deficiency in every enrolled patient. Assay used: immunoSEQ multiplex PCR; TCRdb lists only in-frame clones, some missing. The sample shows 130,000 or so clones, 70% to 90% of them seen only once. Per the germline V gene, CDR1 is MNHNY and CDR2 is SVGAGI (reference sequence). The CDR3 runs to 13 residues. The germline V and J ends were trimmed by 2 bases and 3 bases, with 7 bases remaining between them. Sample: peripheral blood, taken 44 weeks after starting pembrolizumab. V is TRBV6-6 and J is TRBJ1-1; weak D call: TRBD1 (5 bases). This sequence was found in an adult with mismatch repair-deficient cancer. CDR3 loop: CASSYRGDTEAFF. CDR3 DNA sequence: TGTGCCAGCAGTTACCGAGGGGACACTGAAGCTTTCTTT.